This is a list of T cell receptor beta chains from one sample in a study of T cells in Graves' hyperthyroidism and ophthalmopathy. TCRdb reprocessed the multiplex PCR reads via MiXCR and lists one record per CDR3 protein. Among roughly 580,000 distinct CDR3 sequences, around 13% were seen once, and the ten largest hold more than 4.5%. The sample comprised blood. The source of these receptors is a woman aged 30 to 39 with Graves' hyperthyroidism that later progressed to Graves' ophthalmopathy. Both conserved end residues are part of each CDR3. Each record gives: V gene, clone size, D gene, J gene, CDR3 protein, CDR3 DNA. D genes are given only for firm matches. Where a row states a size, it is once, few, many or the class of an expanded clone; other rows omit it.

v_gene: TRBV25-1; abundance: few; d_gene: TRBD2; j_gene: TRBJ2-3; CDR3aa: CASSGVPGRLGDTQYF; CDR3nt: TGTGCCAGCAGTGGCGTCCCCGGGAGGCTTGGAGATACGCAGTATTTT
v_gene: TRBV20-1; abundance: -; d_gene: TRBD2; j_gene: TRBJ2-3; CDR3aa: CSAPVTSGTDTQYF; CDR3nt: TGCAGTGCTCCCGTTACTAGCGGAACAGATACGCAGTATTTT
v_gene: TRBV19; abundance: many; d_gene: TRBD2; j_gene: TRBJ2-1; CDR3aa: CASSIRLADLSYNEQFF; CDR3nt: TGTGCCAGTAGTATCCGTCTAGCGGACCTCTCCTACAATGAGCAGTTCTTC
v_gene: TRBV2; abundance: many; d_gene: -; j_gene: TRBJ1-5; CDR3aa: CASSPWGVGQPQHF; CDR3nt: TGTGCCAGCAGTCCCTGGGGGGTCGGACAGCCCCAGCATTTT
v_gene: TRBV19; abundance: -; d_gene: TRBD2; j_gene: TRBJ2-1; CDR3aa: CASGVAGGVGEQFF; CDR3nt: TGTGCCAGTGGTGTAGCGGGAGGGGTCGGAGAGCAGTTCTTC
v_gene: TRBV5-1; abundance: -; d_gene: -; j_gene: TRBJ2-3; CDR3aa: CASSLGGARIDTQYF; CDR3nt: TGCGCCAGCAGCTTGGGGGGGGCGCGGATAGATACGCAGTATTTT
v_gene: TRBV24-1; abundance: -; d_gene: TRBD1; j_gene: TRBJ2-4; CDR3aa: CATGQGNIQYF; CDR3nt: TGTGCCACTGGACAGGGAAACATTCAGTACTTC
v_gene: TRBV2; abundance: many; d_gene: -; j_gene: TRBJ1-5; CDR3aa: CASSEDGPNQPQHF; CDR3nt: TGTGCCAGCAGTGAAGACGGTCCCAATCAGCCCCAGCATTTT
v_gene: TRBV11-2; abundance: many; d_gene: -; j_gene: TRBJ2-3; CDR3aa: CASSLSGGTDTQYF; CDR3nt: TGTGCCAGCAGCTTGAGCGGAGGCACAGATACGCAGTATTTT
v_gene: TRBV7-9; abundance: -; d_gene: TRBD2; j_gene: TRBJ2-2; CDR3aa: CASSPWEVAGNTGELFF; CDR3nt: TGTGCCAGCAGCCCCTGGGAGGTAGCGGGTAACACCGGGGAGCTGTTTTTT
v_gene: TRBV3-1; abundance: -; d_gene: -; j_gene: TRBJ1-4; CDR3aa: CASSPLGDEKLFF; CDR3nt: TGTGCCAGCAGCCCCCTGGGGGATGAAAAACTGTTTTTT
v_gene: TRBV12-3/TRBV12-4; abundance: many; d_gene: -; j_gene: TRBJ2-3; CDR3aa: CASSLTNTDTQYF; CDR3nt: TGTGCCAGCAGTTTAACCAACACAGATACGCAGTATTTT
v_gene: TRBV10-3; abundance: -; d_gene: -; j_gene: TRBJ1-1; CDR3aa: CAISLQVALVAFF; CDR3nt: TGTGCCATCAGTTTACAGGTTGCCCTGGTAGCTTTCTTT
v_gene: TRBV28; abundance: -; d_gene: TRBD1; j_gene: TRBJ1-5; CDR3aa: CASTSAGGHNQPQHF; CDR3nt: TGTGCCAGCACGTCGGCAGGGGGCCACAATCAGCCCCAGCATTTT
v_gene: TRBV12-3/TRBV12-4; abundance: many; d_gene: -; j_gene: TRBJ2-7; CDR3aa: CASSFTARGDYEQYF; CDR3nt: TGTGCCAGCAGTTTTACTGCCAGAGGGGATTACGAGCAGTACTTC
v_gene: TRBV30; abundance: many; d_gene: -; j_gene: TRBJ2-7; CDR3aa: CAWSSPGGYEQYF; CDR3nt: TGTGCCTGGAGTTCTCCCGGCGGGTACGAGCAGTACTTC
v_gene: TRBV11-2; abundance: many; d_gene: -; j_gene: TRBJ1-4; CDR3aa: CASSFSGAGEKLFF; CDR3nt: TGTGCCAGCAGCTTTTCAGGGGCTGGTGAAAAACTGTTTTTT
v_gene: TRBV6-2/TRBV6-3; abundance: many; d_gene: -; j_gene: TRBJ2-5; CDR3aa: CASGTSTETQYF; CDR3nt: TGTGCCAGCGGGACGAGCACGGAGACCCAGTACTTC
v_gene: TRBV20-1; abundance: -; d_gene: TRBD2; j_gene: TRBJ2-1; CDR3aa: CSASNLAGGQDNEQFF; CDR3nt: TGCAGTGCTAGTAATCTAGCGGGAGGGCAGGACAATGAGCAGTTCTTC
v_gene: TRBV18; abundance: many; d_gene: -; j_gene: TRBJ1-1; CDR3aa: CASSLLDGVNTEAFF; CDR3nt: TGTGCCAGCTCACTTCTCGACGGGGTGAACACTGAAGCTTTCTTT
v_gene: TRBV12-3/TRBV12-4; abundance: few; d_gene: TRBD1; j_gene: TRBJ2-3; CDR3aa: CASSLVQGSWSDTQYF; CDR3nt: TGTGCCAGCAGTTTAGTACAGGGGAGTTGGTCAGATACGCAGTATTTT
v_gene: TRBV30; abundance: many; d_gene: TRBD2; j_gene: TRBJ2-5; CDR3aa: CAWSEGTSGGVYF; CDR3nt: TGTGCCTGGAGCGAGGGGACTAGCGGGGGAGTGTACTTC
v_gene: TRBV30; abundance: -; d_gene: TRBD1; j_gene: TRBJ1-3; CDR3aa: CAWSPQGTGNGNTIYF; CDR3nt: TGTGCCTGGAGTCCACAGGGGACAGGGAATGGAAACACCATATATTTT
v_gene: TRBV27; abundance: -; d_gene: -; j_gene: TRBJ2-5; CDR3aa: CAAGDFLKETQYF; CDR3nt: TGTGCCGCAGGGGACTTCCTTAAAGAGACCCAGTACTTC
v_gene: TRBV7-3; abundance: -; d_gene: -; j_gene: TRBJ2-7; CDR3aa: CASSTGAGEQYF; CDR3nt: TGTGCCAGCAGCACAGGGGCGGGGGAGCAGTACTTC
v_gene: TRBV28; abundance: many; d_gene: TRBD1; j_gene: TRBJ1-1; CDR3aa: CASSLWTGGTEAFF; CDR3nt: TGTGCCAGCAGCCTTTGGACAGGGGGCACTGAAGCTTTCTTT
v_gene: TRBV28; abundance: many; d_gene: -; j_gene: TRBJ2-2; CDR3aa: CASSSPTAASGGELFF; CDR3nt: TGTGCCAGCAGTTCACCCACAGCGGCCTCGGGCGGGGAGCTGTTTTTT
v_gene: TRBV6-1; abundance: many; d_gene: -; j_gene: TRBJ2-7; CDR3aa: CASSYLPVLSLSYEQYF; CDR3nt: TGTGCCAGCAGTTATCTCCCGGTGCTCTCGCTTTCCTACGAGCAGTACTTC
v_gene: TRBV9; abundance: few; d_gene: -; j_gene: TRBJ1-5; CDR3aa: CASSPQGQSNQPQHF; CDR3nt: TGTGCCAGCAGCCCCCAAGGACAGAGCAATCAGCCCCAGCATTTT
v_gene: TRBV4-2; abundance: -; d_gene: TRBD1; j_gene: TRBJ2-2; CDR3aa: CASSQPGGQGGNTGELFF; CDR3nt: TGTGCCAGCAGCCAGCCGGGGGGACAGGGGGGAAACACCGGGGAGCTGTTTTTT
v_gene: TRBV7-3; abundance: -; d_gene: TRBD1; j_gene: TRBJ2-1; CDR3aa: CASSPQGAVNNEQFF; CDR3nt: TGTGCCAGCAGCCCACAGGGGGCGGTAAACAATGAGCAGTTCTTC
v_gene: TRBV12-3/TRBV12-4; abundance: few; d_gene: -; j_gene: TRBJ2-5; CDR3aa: CASTFSWVETQYF; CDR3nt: TGTGCCAGCACCTTTTCCTGGGTGGAGACCCAGTACTTC
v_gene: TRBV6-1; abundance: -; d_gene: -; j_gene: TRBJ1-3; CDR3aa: CASSEAQFKGLSGNTIYF; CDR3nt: TGTGCCAGCAGTGAAGCGCAATTTAAGGGCCTCTCTGGAAACACCATATATTTT
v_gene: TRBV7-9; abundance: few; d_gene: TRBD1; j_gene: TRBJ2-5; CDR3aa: CASSHRDRSETQYF; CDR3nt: TGTGCCAGCAGCCACCGGGACAGGTCAGAGACCCAGTACTTC
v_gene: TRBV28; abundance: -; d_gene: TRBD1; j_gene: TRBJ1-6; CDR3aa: CASSTGQGNSPLHF; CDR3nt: TGTGCCAGCAGTACGGGACAGGGGAATTCACCCCTCCACTTT
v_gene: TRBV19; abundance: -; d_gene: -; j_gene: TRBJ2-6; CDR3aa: CASSIPRSGANVLTF; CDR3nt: TGTGCCAGTAGTATTCCTCGCTCTGGGGCCAACGTCCTGACTTTC
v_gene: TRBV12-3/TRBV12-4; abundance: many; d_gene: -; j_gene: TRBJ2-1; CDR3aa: CASSRPPTESSYNEQFF; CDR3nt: TGTGCCAGCAGTCGGCCCCCGACGGAGAGCTCCTACAATGAGCAGTTCTTC
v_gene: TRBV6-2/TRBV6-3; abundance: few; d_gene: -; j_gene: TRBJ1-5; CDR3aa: CASSYSGGTGNQPQHF; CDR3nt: TGTGCCAGCAGTTACTCGGGGGGAACGGGCAATCAGCCCCAGCATTTT
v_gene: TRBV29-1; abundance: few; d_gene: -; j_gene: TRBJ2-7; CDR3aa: CSFFLTGYREQYF; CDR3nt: TGCAGCTTCTTCCTAACGGGGTATCGGGAGCAGTACTTC